The 31 T cell receptor beta chains given below trace back to one sample, sequenced in a study of CD8 T cells in Susac syndrome (dated by TCRdb to about 2019). The library was produced with the immunoSEQ multiplex PCR assay. RNA was extracted using the RNeasy kit, and roughly 0.5 to 1 ug of the RNA was reverse transcribed with random hexamers. In-frame beta chains were kept once TCRdb had trimmed the public reads at Q25 with fastp and called clones with MiXCR. Each entry merges the rows of one CDR3 protein and shows their most common DNA and genes. This sample is represented by 150,000 or so distinct CDR3 sequences; about 90% of them were singletons. Around 0.075% of the sample rests with the top ten. The sequencing input was CD4+ T cells from PBMCs. Receptor source: a human donor in good health.

The chain combines TRBV20-1 with TRBJ2-7; unclear D gene. The V end was cut by 5 bases, the J end by 2 bases, with 10 bases between. The germline V gene has CDR1 DFQATT and CDR2 SNEGSKA (reference sequence). The CDR3 totals 12 residues. The CDR3 bases are TGCAGTGCTTCACCTGGGACCTACGAGCAGTACTTC. Amino acid sequence: CSASPGTYEQYF.

CDR3 loop: CSARVVGTISSYEQYF. CDR3 in DNA: TGCAGTGCTAGGGTCGTCGGGACGATTAGCTCCTACGAGCAGTACTTC. The chain is built from TRBV20-1 and TRBJ2-7; D assignment may be TRBD1 or TRBD2 (5 bases each). In germline, CDR1 is DFQATT, CDR2 SNEGSKA (reference sequence). The CDR3 runs to 16 residues. Trimming removed 3 bases at V and 0 bases at J, with 18 bases between.

This chain connects TRBV7-9 to TRBJ2-7; 9 bases fit TRBD1. The CDR3 covers 14 residues. V lost 5 bases and J lost 5; bases outside the gene matches: 7. Germline V lookup: CDR1 SEHNR, CDR2 FQNEAQ (reference sequence). Here the CDR3 reads CASSPGQGGDEQYF. The CDR3, as DNA: TGTGCCAGCAGCCCGGGACAGGGCGGGGACGAGCAGTACTTC. Variable domain in full (rest from reference TRBV7-9 and TRBJ2-7): DTGVSQNPRHKITKRGQNVTFRCDPISEHNRLYWYRQTLGQGPEFLTYFQNEAQLEKSRLLSDRFSAERPKGSFSTLEIQRTEQGDSAMYLCASSPGQGGDEQYFGPGTRLTVT.

The rearrangement links TRBV4-3 to TRBJ2-7; D remains unclear. The CDR3 has 14 amino acids. Trimming shortened V by 2 bases and J by 3 bases, and 11 bases separated the two germline ends. Germline V gives CDR1 LGHNA, CDR2 YSLEER. CDR3 DNA sequence: TGCGCCAGCAGCCAACGAACCTTGGACTACGAGCAGTACTTC. Translated: CASSQRTLDYEQYF.

The chain has TRBV18 and TRBJ2-3; TRBD2 is a possible D gene (6 bases). The CDR3 runs to 15 residues. V lost 4 bases, J lost 3 bases, and 14 bases lay in between. CDR1 is KGHSH, CDR2 LQKENI, per germline. The CDR3 bases are TGTGCCAGCTCACTACTCACGGGGGAGACAGATACGCAGTATTTT. It yields the protein CASSLLTGETDTQYF. Using reference TRBV18 and TRBJ2-3 for the parts outside the CDR3, the full variable domain is NAGVMQNPRHLVRRRGQEARLRCSPMKGHSHVYWYRQLPEEGLKFMVYLQKENIIDESGMPKERFSAEFPKEGPSILRIQQVVRGDSAAYFCASSLLTGETDTQYFGPGTRLTVL.

The CDR3 here is CASSKAKAHRHF. Written as DNA, the CDR3 is TGTGCCAGCAGCAAAGCGAAGGCACACAGGCATTTT. The chain combines TRBV21-1 with TRBJ1-5. TRBV21-1 has pseudogene status. The CDR3 totals 12 residues.

The chain carries TRBV19 and TRBJ2-2; 9 bases are a match to TRBD1. This CDR3 spans 16 amino acids. The V segment lost 6 bases and the J segment 3 bases; nucleotides outside the gene matches: 8. The germline gives CDR1 LNHDA, CDR2 SQIVND (reference sequence). The CDR3: CASRPRDRAYTGELFF. The CDR3 nucleotides are TGTGCCAGTAGACCCCGGGACAGGGCGTACACCGGGGAGCTGTTTTTT. The variable domain in full, with the rest retrieved from reference TRBV19 and TRBJ2-2, is DGGITQSPKYLFRKEGQNVTLSCEQNLNHDAMYWYRQDPGQGLRLIYYSQIVNDFQKGDIAEGYSVSREKKESFPLTVTSAQKNPTAFYLCASRPRDRAYTGELFFGEGSRLTVL.

The chain carries TRBV20-1 and TRBJ1-1, with D maybe TRBD1 (5 bases). The germline gives CDR1 DFQATT, CDR2 SNEGSKA (reference sequence). Trimming pared 0 bases from V and 7 bases from J, leaving 15 bases between. The CDR3 is made up of 14 amino acids. The CDR3 sequence: CSARDLGAQGEAFF. CDR3 coding DNA: TGCAGTGCTAGAGATTTAGGGGCTCAGGGTGAAGCTTTCTTT.

The chain employs TRBV7-8 and TRBJ1-1, with D unresolved. Germline V gene lookup returns CDR1 SGHVS and CDR2 FQNEAQ. This CDR3 comprises 12 residues. Trimming shortened V by 2 bases and J by 6 bases, and 7 bases separated the two germline ends. The CDR3 region is CASSLQYSEAFF. CDR3 sequence (DNA): TGTGCCAGCAGCTTACAGTACTCTGAAGCTTTCTTT.

V usage is TRBV5-1 and J usage is TRBJ1-1; D perhaps matches TRBD1 (5 bases). Germline V gene lookup returns CDR1 SGHRS and CDR2 YFSETQ. CDR3 length equals 15 residues. V was shortened by 1 base and J by 1 base, with 11 bases between the two germline ends. The CDR3 DNA reads TGCGCCAGCAGCTTGACAGGCGGGTCGAACACTGAAGCTTTCTTT. Amino acids: CASSLTGGSNTEAFF.

The chain carries TRBV2 and TRBJ2-5; a weak D match, TRBD1 (6 bases). V lost 6 bases and J 0 bases, leaving 11 bases between the germline ends. Germline V lookup: CDR1 SNHLY, CDR2 FYNNEI. The CDR3 is made up of 14 amino acids. The CDR3 sequence is CASRPGHNQETQYF. The CDR3 DNA follows: TGTGCCAGCAGGCCGGGACACAACCAAGAGACCCAGTACTTC.

V gene TRBV12-3 or TRBV12-4 combines with J gene TRBJ2-7, with D possibly being TRBD1 (6 bases). Trimming removed 6 bases at V and 3 bases at J, with 15 bases between. The CDR3 covers 14 residues. DNA of the CDR3: TGTGCCAGCAGCCCGAGGGGGTTGCACTACGAGCAGTACTTC. It yields the protein CASSPRGLHYEQYF.

V gene TRBV6-2 or TRBV6-3 combines with J gene TRBJ2-7; 9 nucleotides match TRBD2. Trimming took 7 bases from V and 1 from J; bases not matched to a gene: 5. The V gene's germline CDR1 is MNHEY and CDR2 SVGEGT. There are 14 residues in the CDR3. CDR3 loop: CASTRTSESYEQYF. In nucleotides, the CDR3 is TGTGCCAGCACTCGGACTAGCGAGTCCTACGAGCAGTACTTC.

The chain couples TRBV10-3 to TRBJ2-5; tentative D call: TRBD2 (6 bases). The V and J ends lost 4 bases and 4 bases respectively, with 13 bases between them. CDR1 and CDR2 (germline): ENHRY, SYGVKD. The CDR3 is 14 amino acids. The CDR3 bases are TGTGCCATCAGTGTCGGAGGGGTTTCAGAGACCCAGTACTTC. Translating it yields CAISVGGVSETQYF.

The J gene is TRBJ2-7, the V gene TRBV20-1, with TRBD2 identical over 7 bases. Germline V gene lookup returns CDR1 DFQATT and CDR2 SNEGSKA (reference sequence). The trim removed 0 bases at V and 2 bases at J, leaving 4 bases unmatched. The CDR3 runs to 14 residues. Here the CDR3 reads CSARDQGLAYEQYF. DNA for the CDR3: TGCAGTGCTAGAGATCAAGGACTAGCCTACGAGCAGTACTTC.

This sequence joins TRBV7-2 and TRBJ2-2; D uncertain. In germline, CDR1 is SGHTA, CDR2 FQGNSA. This CDR3 spans 15 amino acids. Between the trimmed V and J ends, which lost 5 bases and 6 bases, there was a span of 16 bases. The CDR3, as DNA: TGTGCCAGCAGCCTCCTACCGCGACCTGCCGGGGAGCTGTTTTTT. As protein: CASSLLPRPAGELFF. The variable domain in full, completed from reference TRBV7-2 and TRBJ2-2, reads GAGVSQSPSNKVTEKGKDVELRCDPISGHTALYWYRQSLGQGLEFLIYFQGNSAPDKSGLPSDRFSAERTGGSVSTLTIQRTQQEDSAVYLCASSLLPRPAGELFFGEGSRLTVL.

The chain couples TRBV6-6 to TRBJ2-2; D gene uncertain. V dropped 5 bases and J dropped 3 bases, with 16 bases sitting between them. The CDR3 spans 16 residues. Germline V gene sequence: CDR1 MNHNY, CDR2 SVGAGI (reference sequence). The CDR3 here is CASSRDLGPYTGELFF. CDR3 DNA: TGTGCCAGCAGTCGCGACCTCGGACCCTACACCGGGGAGCTGTTTTTT.

This clonotype was observed a single time. The rearrangement joins TRBV27 to TRBJ2-1, with TRBD1 matching 7 bases. Per germline, CDR1 MNHEY and CDR2 SMNVEV (reference sequence). The junction had 0 bases not matched to a gene; V was cut back by 1 base and J by 6 bases. The CDR3 has 13 amino acids. Written as DNA, the CDR3 is TGTGCCAGCAGTTTATGGACAGGCAATGAGCAGTTCTTC. This codes for CASSLWTGNEQFF.

The V call is TRBV29-1, the J call TRBJ1-1; weak D call: TRBD1 (5 bases). V was trimmed by 7 bases and J by 1 base, leaving 10 bases between them. Germline V gene sequence: CDR1 SQVTM, CDR2 ANQGSEA. This CDR3 spans 12 amino acids. The CDR3 protein is CSGRQTNTEAFF. CDR3 nucleotides: TGCAGCGGGAGACAGACGAACACTGAAGCTTTCTTT.

The V and J genes are TRBV10-3 and TRBJ1-5; D is unresolved. The germline V gene encodes CDR1 ENHRY and CDR2 SYGVKD. Trimming took off 3 bases at V and 0 bases at J, with 3 bases between the two ends. The CDR3 sequence is 13 residues long. The CDR3 DNA reads TGTGCCATCAGTGACGGTAGCAATCAGCCCCAGCATTTT. This gives the protein CAISDGSNQPQHF.

This clonotype was seen once. The V call is TRBV7-9, the J call TRBJ1-4; D uncertain. Trimming pared 4 bases from V and 8 bases from J, leaving 11 bases between. Germline V CDR1 and CDR2: SEHNR, FQNEAQ (reference sequence). CDR3 length equals 13 residues. The chain's CDR3 is CASSSAEEEKLFF. CDR3 nucleotide sequence: TGTGCCAGCAGCTCCGCCGAGGAGGAAAAACTGTTTTTT.

The rearrangement links TRBV6-2 or TRBV6-3 to TRBJ2-7; 9 bases agree with TRBD1. In germline, CDR1 is MNHEY, CDR2 SVGEGT. The CDR3 contains 12 residues. Germline trimming cut 8 bases from V and 4 bases from J; bases unmatched to any gene: 3. The CDR3 loop is CASEDRGYEQYF. The CDR3 coding sequence is TGTGCCAGCGAAGACAGGGGGTACGAGCAGTACTTC.

The rearrangement links TRBV5-1 to TRBJ2-6, with D perhaps matching TRBD1 (5 bases). Germline assignment: CDR1 SGHRS and CDR2 YFSETQ. The CDR3 sequence is 16 residues long. Trimming took off 4 bases at V and 3 bases at J, with 14 bases between the two ends. The CDR3 region is CASSRLGHGGANVLTF. The CDR3 DNA follows: TGCGCCAGCAGCCGATTAGGACACGGTGGGGCCAACGTCCTGACTTTC. Supplemented by reference TRBV5-1 and TRBJ2-6, the full variable domain reads KAGVTQTPRYLIKTRGQQVTLSCSPISGHRSVSWYQQTPGQGLQFLFEYFSETQRNKGNFPGRFSGRQFSNSRSEMNVSTLELGDSALYLCASSRLGHGGANVLTFGAGSRLTVL.

The CDR3: CATSDSSFSGANVLTF. DNA for the CDR3: TGTGCCACCAGTGATTCCAGTTTCTCTGGGGCCAACGTCCTGACTTTC. The chain employs TRBV24-1 and TRBJ2-6; no clear D. This CDR3 is 16 amino acids long. Germline lookup yields CDR1 KGHDR and CDR2 SFDVKD. V gave up 2 bases and J gave up 0 bases, with 7 bases separating them.

The rearrangement joins TRBV5-1 to TRBJ2-1; 7 nucleotides line up with TRBD2. This CDR3 has 16 amino acids. Germline loops: CDR1 SGHRS, CDR2 YFSETQ. V shed 1 base and J 8 bases; nucleotides not matched to a gene: 12. The CDR3 here is CASSLMAASAGDEQFF. CDR3 bases: TGCGCCAGCAGCTTGATGGCGGCCTCGGCGGGGGATGAGCAGTTCTTC.

The CDR3 nucleotides are TGTGCCAGCAGTTACGGGATGGGGGCTGAAGCTTTCTTT. Its translation: CASSYGMGAEAFF. The V and J genes are TRBV6-2 or TRBV6-3 and TRBJ1-1; tentative D call: TRBD1 (5 bases). There are 13 residues in the CDR3. Germline V lookup: CDR1 MNHEY, CDR2 SVGEGT. V gave up 2 bases and J gave up 6 bases, with 10 bases separating them.

The rearrangement joins TRBV20-1 to TRBJ1-2, with D unresolved. The V end lost 2 bases, the J end lost 7 bases, and 8 bases lay between the germline ends. Germline assignment: CDR1 DFQATT and CDR2 SNEGSKA (reference sequence). This CDR3 has 11 residues. The CDR3 sequence: CSARSGLGYTF. CDR3 nucleotide sequence: TGCAGTGCTAGATCTGGGCTTGGCTACACCTTC.

This chain connects TRBV5-1 to TRBJ1-1; D is uncertain. The CDR3 consists of 13 residues. The V end lost 4 bases, the J end lost 3 bases, and 10 bases lay between the germline ends. CDR1 and CDR2 from the germline V gene are SGHRS and YFSETQ. In nucleotides, the CDR3 is TGCGCCAGCAGCGCGGACGCGGACACTGAAGCTTTCTTT. Encoded protein: CASSADADTEAFF.

The chain has TRBV7-2 and TRBJ2-7, with TRBD1 matching over 8 bases. Per germline, CDR1 SGHTA and CDR2 FQGNSA. With 0 bases clipped from V and 3 bases from J, the junction kept 4 bases outside the gene matches. This CDR3 is built from 15 residues. CDR3 residues: CASSLARGTGYEQYF. The CDR3 DNA reads as TGTGCCAGCAGCTTAGCCCGAGGGACAGGCTACGAGCAGTACTTC. Complete variable domain (other parts from reference TRBV7-2 and TRBJ2-7): GAGVSQSPSNKVTEKGKDVELRCDPISGHTALYWYRQSLGQGLEFLIYFQGNSAPDKSGLPSDRFSAERTGGSVSTLTIQRTQQEDSAVYLCASSLARGTGYEQYFGPGTRLTVT.

The gene calls are TRBV7-9 and TRBJ1-1; D is undetermined. Germline V gene sequence: CDR1 SEHNR, CDR2 FQNEAQ (reference sequence). V was clipped by 1 base and J by 1 base, with 22 bases between them. The CDR3 has 19 residues. The chain's CDR3 is CASSLVSFNTPPGNTEAFF. DNA for the CDR3: TGTGCCAGCAGCTTAGTCTCTTTCAATACACCTCCAGGGAACACTGAAGCTTTCTTT.

The chain uses TRBV6-5 and TRBJ2-7; TRBD1 might be the D (6 bases). The ends were cut back, 4 bases at V and 1 base at J, with 11 bases in the middle. The germline V gene has CDR1 MNHEY and CDR2 SVGAGI. This CDR3 spans 14 amino acids. The CDR3 here is CASSSAGTSYEQYF. The CDR3 DNA reads TGTGCCAGCAGTTCCGCCGGGACATCCTACGAGCAGTACTTC.